This section outlines one T cell receptor (beta chain) sequence together with its context. Antigen: not known. The data were taken from a study of CD8 T cells in ankylosing spondylitis. Whole-study findings and limits: The study identified a TCR beta motif of several highly homologous variants that appeared characteristic of ankylosing spondylitis blood.

Germline CDR1 DFQATT, CDR2 SNEGSKA (reference sequence). The CDR3 spans 13 residues. With 3 bases removed from V and 1 base from J, the gap between germline ends came to 9 bases. The authors made TCR beta libraries by quantitative 5'-RACE with molecular barcodes. TCRdb re-called the 5' RACE reads with MiXCR, one entry per CDR3 protein. The sample has about 320,000 distinct CDR3 sequences, about 9.9% seen once; the top ten hold roughly 9.2%. The sequenced material came from blood, either unsorted or a sorted T cell fraction (not recorded which). This TCR was sampled from a female donor with ankylosing spondylitis or in good health (not recorded which). The chain couples TRBV20-1 to TRBJ1-1; TRBD1 might be the D (6 bases). Here the CDR3 reads CSASWGANTEAFF. The DNA for the CDR3 is TGCAGTGCTAGCTGGGGGGCGAACACTGAAGCTTTCTTT.